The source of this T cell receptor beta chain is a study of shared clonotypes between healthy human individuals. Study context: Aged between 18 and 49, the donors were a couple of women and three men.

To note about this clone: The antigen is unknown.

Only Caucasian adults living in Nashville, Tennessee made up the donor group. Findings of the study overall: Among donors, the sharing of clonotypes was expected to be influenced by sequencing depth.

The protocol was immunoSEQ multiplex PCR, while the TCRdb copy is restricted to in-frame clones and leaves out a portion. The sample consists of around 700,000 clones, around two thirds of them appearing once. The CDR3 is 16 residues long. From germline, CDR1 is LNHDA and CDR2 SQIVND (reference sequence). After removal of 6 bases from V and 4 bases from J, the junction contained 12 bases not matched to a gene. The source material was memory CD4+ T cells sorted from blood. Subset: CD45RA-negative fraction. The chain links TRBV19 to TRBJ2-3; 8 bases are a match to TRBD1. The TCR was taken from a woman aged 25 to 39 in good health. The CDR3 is CASSGGGQGAADTQYF. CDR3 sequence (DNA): TGTGCCAGTAGCGGAGGGGGGCAGGGGGCGGCAGATACGCAGTATTTT.